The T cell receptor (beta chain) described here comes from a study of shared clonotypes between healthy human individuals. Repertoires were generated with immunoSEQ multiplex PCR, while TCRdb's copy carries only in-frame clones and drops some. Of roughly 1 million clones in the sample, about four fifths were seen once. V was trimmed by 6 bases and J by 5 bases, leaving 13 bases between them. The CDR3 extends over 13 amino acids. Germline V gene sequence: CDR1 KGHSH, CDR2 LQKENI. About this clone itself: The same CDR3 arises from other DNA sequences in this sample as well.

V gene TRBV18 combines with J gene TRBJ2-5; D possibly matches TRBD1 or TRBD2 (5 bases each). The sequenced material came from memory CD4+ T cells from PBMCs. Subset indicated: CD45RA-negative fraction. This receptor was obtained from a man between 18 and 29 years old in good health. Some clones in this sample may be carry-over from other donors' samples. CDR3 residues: CASSRGGGETQYF. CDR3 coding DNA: TGTGCCAGCTCCCGGGGCGGAGGTGAGACCCAGTACTTC. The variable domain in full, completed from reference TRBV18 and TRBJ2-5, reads NAGVMQNPRHLVRRRGQEARLRCSPMKGHSHVYWYRQLPEEGLKFMVYLQKENIIDESGMPKERFSAEFPKEGPSILRIQQVVRGDSAAYFCASSRGGGETQYFGPGTRLLVL.